This passage covers 25 T cell receptor beta chains from one sample sequenced in a study of shared clonotypes between healthy human individuals (dated by TCRdb to 2018 to 2020). Library preparation was by the immunoSEQ multiplex PCR assay. Held by TCRdb, this immuneACCESS table contains in-frame sequences only and omits some clones. Under half of the omission traces to an unresolved V gene where checked; the cause of the rest is unknown. Present in this sample are 2 million to 2.5 million clones, approximately 96% of which were seen just once. Of the sample, around 0.13% is held by the ten largest clones. Sequenced material: naive CD4+ T cells sorted from blood. Sample cell subset or site, as interpreted from the label and publication: CD45RA+ positively selected. Receptors originate from a man between 18 and 29 years old in good health.

J is TRBJ1-3 and V is TRBV6-1, with a tentative D call TRBD1 (5 bases). Germline V gives CDR1 MNHNS, CDR2 SASEGT. The CDR3 is made up of 14 amino acids. V was pared by 7 bases and J by 4 bases, with 14 bases between. CDR3 in amino acids: CASTLQGVGNTIYF. The CDR3 DNA sequence: TGTGCCAGCACCCTCCAGGGAGTGGGAAACACCATATATTTT.

This chain joins TRBV5-6 and TRBJ2-7, with 8 bases aligning to TRBD2. CDR3 size: 16 residues. Unmatched junction bases numbered 9, after V lost 4 bases and J lost 0 bases. Germline CDR1 is SGHDT and CDR2 is YYEEEE. As DNA, the CDR3 is TGTGCCAGCAGCCTCACCAGGCGGGAGGACTCCTACGAGCAGTACTTC. Translating it yields CASSLTRREDSYEQYF.

For this clone: This specimen includes other DNA sequences encoding the same CDR3. The genes are TRBV30 and TRBJ1-5; D gene ambiguous. CDR3 length: 13 amino acids. Trimming shortened V by 0 bases and J by 5 bases, and 8 bases separated the two germline ends. Germline V gives CDR1 GTSNPN, CDR2 SVGIG (reference sequence). The CDR3 DNA is TGTGCCTGGAGTGTTTCCCGAGATCAGCCCCAGCATTTT. Its translation is CAWSVSRDQPQHF.

The CDR3, as DNA: TGCGCCAGCAGCTTCCAGGTGACTAGCACAGATACGCAGTATTTT. It yields the protein CASSFQVTSTDTQYF. The chain has TRBV5-1 and TRBJ2-3; D remains unclear. Germline lookup yields CDR1 SGHRS and CDR2 YFSETQ. Trimming shortened V by 2 bases and J by 0 bases, and 10 bases separated the two germline ends. The CDR3 runs to 15 residues.

V is TRBV2 and J is TRBJ2-7; D perhaps matches TRBD1 (5 bases). V was shortened by 6 bases and J by 3 bases, with 18 bases between the two germline ends. The V gene's germline CDR1 is SNHLY and CDR2 FYNNEI. This CDR3 is 15 amino acids long. CDR3 nucleotides: TGTGCCAGCAGGGACAAGGGCAGGTTCCTCTACGAGCAGTACTTC. Translated: CASRDKGRFLYEQYF.

The chain employs TRBV18 and TRBJ2-3; 9 nucleotides line up with TRBD2. The CDR3 runs 15 residues. Per germline, CDR1 KGHSH and CDR2 LQKENI. V was clipped by 3 bases and J by 2 bases; unmatched bases: 3. The CDR3 coding sequence is TGTGCCAGCTCACCTCGACTAGCGGACACAGATACGCAGTATTTT. This codes for CASSPRLADTDTQYF. The entire variable domain, with the rest obtained from reference TRBV18 and TRBJ2-3, is as follows: NAGVMQNPRHLVRRRGQEARLRCSPMKGHSHVYWYRQLPEEGLKFMVYLQKENIIDESGMPKERFSAEFPKEGPSILRIQQVVRGDSAAYFCASSPRLADTDTQYFGPGTRLTVL.

This clone was counted once. This CDR3 reads CASSRDSRPNEQYF. The CDR3 DNA reads as TGTGCCAGTTCCCGGGACAGTCGCCCCAACGAGCAGTACTTC. The chain joins TRBV19 to TRBJ2-7, with 7 bases matching TRBD1. Germline V gene data show CDR1 as LNHDA and CDR2 as SQIVND (reference sequence). CDR3 length equals 14 residues. J gave up 5 bases and V 8 bases, and 12 bases lay outside the gene matches.

The chain carries TRBV30 and TRBJ2-2, with 7 bases lining up with TRBD2. Germline CDR1 is GTSNPN and CDR2 is SVGIG (reference sequence). CDR3 size: 17 residues. V lost 0 bases to trimming and J lost 1 base; unmatched junction nucleotides: 8. CDR3 residues: CAWSVPRGGGNTGELFF. CDR3 DNA: TGTGCCTGGAGTGTACCTCGTGGCGGGGGGAACACCGGGGAGCTGTTTTTT.

V is TRBV5-1 and J is TRBJ2-3; 7 nucleotides line up with TRBD2. The junction had 8 bases not matched to a gene; V was cut back by 1 base and J by 0 bases. CDR1 and CDR2 (germline): SGHRS, YFSETQ. CDR3 size: 17 residues. CDR3 loop: CASSLWPSGSSTDTQYF. The CDR3 DNA follows: TGCGCCAGCAGCTTGTGGCCTAGCGGTTCTAGCACAGATACGCAGTATTTT.

A single count supports this clone. V and J are TRBV4-3 and TRBJ1-4; weak D call: TRBD1 (5 bases). Germline loops: CDR1 LGHNA, CDR2 YSLEER. Trimming left V 1 base short and J 8 bases short, with 11 bases between. The CDR3 is 14 amino acids. The CDR3 sequence is CASSQGGSAEKLFF. CDR3 nucleotide sequence: TGCGCCAGCAGCCAAGGGGGGTCAGCGGAAAAACTGTTTTTT.

The chain links TRBV30 to TRBJ1-2, with D uncertain. Germline assignment: CDR1 GTSNPN and CDR2 SVGIG (reference sequence). V gave up 3 bases and J gave up 8 bases, with 19 bases separating them. The CDR3 length is 14 residues. In nucleotides, the CDR3 is TGTGCCTGGAGGTCGGTCCAACTAGTAGGGGGCTACACCTTC. This sequence encodes CAWRSVQLVGGYTF.

This chain links TRBV2 with TRBJ2-3, with D perhaps matching TRBD2 (6 bases). V lost 2 bases and J lost 5, with 17 bases in between. The CDR3 is 16 amino acids. The germline V gene encodes CDR1 SNHLY and CDR2 FYNNEI. CDR3 sequence reads: CASSEIRRGSRDTQYF. The CDR3 nucleotides read TGTGCCAGCAGTGAAATCCGCCGGGGGTCGAGAGATACGCAGTATTTT.

The genes are TRBV27 and TRBJ1-5, with D perhaps TRBD1 (6 bases). CDR3 length equals 17 residues. The V gene's germline CDR1 is MNHEY and CDR2 SMNVEV (reference sequence). V lost 6 bases and J 5 bases, leaving 23 bases between the germline ends. The CDR3 spells CASSINGILQGDQPQHF. CDR3 DNA: TGTGCCAGCAGCATAAACGGGATATTACAGGGAGATCAGCCCCAGCATTTT.

The V call is TRBV6-1, the J call TRBJ2-7, with D tentatively TRBD2 (5 bases). This CDR3 is 14 amino acids long. Trimming took 0 bases from V and 5 from J, leaving 11 bases between them. Germline CDR1 reads MNHNS; CDR2 reads SASEGT. The CDR3 nucleotides are TGTGCCAGCAGTGAAGCCAACAGAGGGAACGAGCAGTACTTC. It specifies CASSEANRGNEQYF.

The V and J genes are TRBV7-6 and TRBJ2-2; TRBD1 might be the D (6 bases). Germline values: CDR1 SGHVS, CDR2 FNYEAQ. Trimming cost V 4 bases and J 0 bases, with 9 bases left between them. This CDR3 contains 15 residues. CDR3 coding DNA: TGTGCCAGCAGCTGGGGACATGCGAACACCGGGGAGCTGTTTTTT. Its protein product is CASSWGHANTGELFF.

The chain couples TRBV9 to TRBJ2-1; 8 bases match TRBD2. Germline lookup yields CDR1 SGDLS and CDR2 YYNGEE. This CDR3 has 16 residues. V lost 0 bases to trimming and J lost 4 bases; unmatched junction nucleotides: 6. CDR3 nucleotide sequence: TGTGCCAGCAGCGTAGGAGGTAGCGGGACATACAATGAGCAGTTCTTC. This gives the protein CASSVGGSGTYNEQFF. The complete variable domain, with remaining parts taken from reference TRBV9 and TRBJ2-1, reads DSGVTQTPKHLITATGQRVTLRCSPRSGDLSVYWYQQSLDQGLQFLIQYYNGEERAKGNILERFSAQQFPDLHSELNLSSLELGDSALYFCASSVGGSGTYNEQFFGPGTRLTVL.

This rearrangement joins TRBV5-1 to TRBJ1-1; D is perhaps TRBD1 (6 bases). CDR1 SGHRS and CDR2 YFSETQ come from the germline V gene. Deletions cut 2 bases from V and 4 bases from J, with 9 bases between. The CDR3 extends over 13 amino acids. CDR3 sequence: CASSFDRFTEAFF. The CDR3 DNA reads TGCGCCAGCAGCTTTGACAGGTTCACTGAAGCTTTCTTT.

V usage is TRBV10-1 and J usage is TRBJ2-3; D not certain. Germline CDR1 and CDR2: WNHNN and SYGVQD (reference sequence). V lost 2 bases and J lost 2, with 11 bases in between. The CDR3 is made up of 15 amino acids. The CDR3 DNA is TGCGCCAGCAGTGAGAGTCAGAGAAACACAGATACGCAGTATTTT. Residues: CASSESQRNTDTQYF.

The chain joins TRBV6-1 to TRBJ1-3; D not certain. CDR1 and CDR2 from the germline V gene are MNHNS and SASEGT. Trimming stripped 2 bases from V and 5 bases from J, with 10 bases between. The CDR3 runs to 14 residues. The CDR3 sequence: CASSERSYRNTIYF. Here the CDR3 DNA reads TGTGCCAGCAGTGAAAGGAGTTACCGAAACACCATATATTTT.

The chain couples TRBV27 to TRBJ2-3; perhaps TRBD1 as D (6 bases). V lost 2 bases, J lost 3 bases, and 21 bases lay in between. This CDR3 region has 18 residues. Germline values: CDR1 MNHEY, CDR2 SMNVEV (reference sequence). The CDR3 DNA reads TGTGCCAGCAGTTTAGGTGGGAATTACAGGGCAAGAACAGATACGCAGTATTTT. This translates into CASSLGGNYRARTDTQYF.

The V call is TRBV2, the J call TRBJ1-3; tentative D call: TRBD1 (5 bases). The CDR3 is made up of 14 amino acids. Germline CDR1 reads SNHLY; CDR2 reads FYNNEI. Trimming stripped 6 bases from V and 0 bases from J, with 9 bases between. CDR3 nucleotide sequence: TGTGCCAGCAGACAAGGGGACTCTGGAAACACCATATATTTT. Translating it yields CASRQGDSGNTIYF.

Here the CDR3 reads CAISLQGTQYF. The CDR3 DNA follows: TGTGCCATCAGCCTACAGGGGACCCAGTACTTC. The chain links TRBV10-3 to TRBJ2-5; D is possibly TRBD1 (6 bases). The V end lost 6 bases, the J end lost 7 bases, and 9 bases lay between the germline ends. This CDR3 region has 11 residues. CDR1 and CDR2 (germline): ENHRY, SYGVKD.

The V call is TRBV27, the J call TRBJ2-7; 12 bases are a match to TRBD1. Germline V gives CDR1 MNHEY, CDR2 SMNVEV (reference sequence). The V segment lost 9 bases and the J segment 6 bases; nucleotides outside the gene matches: 9. The CDR3 has 14 residues. CDR3 DNA sequence: TGTGCCAGTCAACCGGGACAGGGGGCCTCCGAGCAGTACTTC. Translation gives CASQPGQGASEQYF.

The CDR3 is CAWSVDGRSPLHF. In DNA form, the CDR3 reads TGTGCCTGGAGTGTTGACGGAAGGTCACCCCTCCACTTT. The genes are TRBV30 and TRBJ1-6; D unresolved. Germline V gene data show CDR1 as GTSNPN and CDR2 as SVGIG (reference sequence). Trimming took 0 bases from V and 10 from J, leaving 10 bases between them. The CDR3 runs to 13 residues.

The V call is TRBV7-2, the J call TRBJ2-1; 10 nucleotides match TRBD2. The length of the CDR3 is 14 residues. Per the germline V gene, CDR1 is SGHTA and CDR2 is FQGNSA. V trimming: 5 bases; J trimming: 8 bases; junction bases outside the gene matches: 6. The CDR3 region is CASSPGTSADEQFF. DNA for the CDR3: TGTGCCAGCAGCCCGGGGACTAGCGCGGATGAGCAGTTCTTC.